The clone carrying this TCR beta chain has only a few counts. A single record per CDR3 protein comes from TCRdb applying MiXCR to the RT-PCR reads. The sample shows 200,000 to 250,000 distinct CDR3 sequences, around 14% of them seen only once. The data belong to a study of patients and donors after allogeneic stem cell transplantation. From germline, CDR1 is SNHLY and CDR2 FYNNEI. CDR3 length equals 13 residues. Between the trimmed V and J ends, which lost 8 bases and 1 base, there was a span of 11 bases. This sequence originates from a human donor who was either an allogeneic HSCT recipient or a stem cell or donor lymphocyte infusion donor (not recorded which). It is not recorded whose cells these are; they may come from a transplant donor. V and J are TRBV2 and TRBJ1-1; D gene uncertain. Specimen: blood, either unsorted or a sorted T cell fraction (not recorded which). CDR3 protein: CASRLGWNTEAFF. The DNA of the CDR3 is TGTGCCAGCCGCCTCGGATGGAACACTGAAGCTTTCTTT.